These T cell receptor beta chains were read from a single sample in a study of T cell repertoires in cytomegalovirus infection. A single record per CDR3 protein comes from TCRdb applying MiXCR to the reads. The sample carries roughly 150,000 distinct CDR3 sequences, over 30% recorded once. These TCRs are of unknown antigen specificity. The material sequenced was CD8+ T cells from cultured PBMCs, taken from culture after CMV antigen stimulation. All receptors derive from a human donor in good health (CMV status not recorded). Some clones in this sample may be carry-over from other donors' samples. CDR3s include the opening cysteine and the closing phenylalanine or tryptophan. Each record gives: clone size, J gene, V gene, D gene, CDR3 DNA, CDR3 protein. The D gene is left open where the match is weak. The size entry is marked missing in some rows and otherwise reads once, few, many or a size class.

. | TRBJ2-7 | TRBV7-2 | . | TGTGCCAGCAGCTTGAGGAGAATTGGCGAGCAGTACTTC | CASSLRRIGEQYF
. | TRBJ1-6 | TRBV20-1 | . | TGCAGTGCTAGAGACAGACAGGATTTTTTGAATTCACCCTTCCACTTT | CSARDRQDFLNSPFHF
. | TRBJ2-7 | TRBV6-8 | . | TGTGCCAGCAGTGGATACTCCTACGAGCAGTACTTC | CASSGYSYEQYF
. | TRBJ2-2 | TRBV5-3 | . | TGTGCCAGCAGCCCGGTCGGGGGCACCGGGGAGCTGTTTTTT | CASSPVGGTGELFF
. | TRBJ1-1 | TRBV7-6 | . | TGTGCCAGCAGCTTAGGGGCAGGTTACACTGAAGCTTTCTTT | CASSLGAGYTEAFF
few | TRBJ2-3 | TRBV7-9 | TRBD2 | TGTGCCAGCAGCGCCCGGACTAGCGGGGGGACTTACACAGATACGCAGTATTTT | CASSARTSGGTYTDTQYF
. | TRBJ2-1 | TRBV4-1 | TRBD2 | TGCGCCAGCAGCCAACAGACTAGCGGTGGAAACAATGAGCAGTTCTTC | CASSQQTSGGNNEQFF
few | TRBJ2-1 | TRBV6-5 | TRBD2 | TGTGCCAGCAGCCCTCCCCAATCTAGCGGGGGGGCAAATGAGCAGTTCTTC | CASSPPQSSGGANEQFF
. | TRBJ2-7 | TRBV30 | . | TGTGCCTGGAGTGAAACCTACGAGCAGTACTTC | CAWSETYEQYF
many | TRBJ1-4 | TRBV11-2 | . | TGTGCCAGCAGCCTTCAACAGGGAGCTAATGAAAAACTGTTTTTT | CASSLQQGANEKLFF
many | TRBJ1-1 | TRBV4-1 | TRBD1 | TGCGCCAGCAGCCAAGACCGGGACAGGGGGCGGATGAACACTGAAGCTTTCTTT | CASSQDRDRGRMNTEAFF
. | TRBJ2-7 | TRBV7-6 | . | TGTGCCAGCAGCTTTTGGGACAACGACGAGCAGTACTTC | CASSFWDNDEQYF
few | TRBJ2-7 | TRBV7-2 | TRBD1 | TGTGCCAGCAGCTACCTTCCGGGACAGGGAGCCCCATACGAGCAGTACTTC | CASSYLPGQGAPYEQYF
. | TRBJ1-1 | TRBV11-2 | . | TGTGCCAGCAGTCCAGGATACACTGAAGCTTTCTTT | CASSPGYTEAFF
. | TRBJ2-3 | TRBV11-2 | . | TGTGCCAGCAGTCCTAGGGGCTCGGATACGCAGTATTTT | CASSPRGSDTQYF
. | TRBJ2-3 | TRBV9 | . | TGTGCCAGCAGCGCAAGCGGGCCAGATACGCAGTATTTT | CASSASGPDTQYF
. | TRBJ1-5 | TRBV12-3/TRBV12-4 | TRBD1 | TGTGCCAGCAGTTTAGCGCCAGGGGGGTCAAATCAGCCCCAGCATTTT | CASSLAPGGSNQPQHF
. | TRBJ2-7 | TRBV7-2 | TRBD2 | TGTGCCAGCAGTAGCGGGGGGGCGAGCTACGAGCAGTACTTC | CASSSGGASYEQYF
many | TRBJ2-7 | TRBV20-1 | TRBD1 | TGCAGCCCCCGGGACAGTCTTTCCTACGAGCAGTACTTC | CSPRDSLSYEQYF
. | TRBJ2-7 | TRBV7-9 | TRBD1 | TGTGCCAGCAGCCCCGCCGGACAGGGGGCAGACGAGCAGTACTTC | CASSPAGQGADEQYF